This T cell receptor (beta chain) was documented in a study of T cells in Graves' hyperthyroidism and ophthalmopathy. V lost 3 bases and J 6 bases, leaving 12 bases between the germline ends. The germline V gene has CDR1 MNHEY and CDR2 SMNVEV (reference sequence). This CDR3 has 13 amino acids. Regions amplified from RNA transcripts were the TCR beta CDR3 regions. First-round RT-PCR of the TCR CDR3 relied on the HTBI primer set. One entry per CDR3 protein, called by TCRdb with MiXCR from the multiplex PCR reads. Here the sample spans approximately 720,000 distinct CDR3 sequences, 15% to 20% being singletons. There are a few counts of this clonotype. Its antigen is unidentified. Patients showing uncontrolled infection, other autoimmune disease, pregnancy or lactation were ineligible. Study outcomes and limitations: Blood shared most expanded thyroid clonotypes above 0.001.

The rearrangement joins TRBV27 to TRBJ2-7; a weak D match, TRBD2 (5 bases). The source is a woman between 45 and 65 years old with Graves' hyperthyroidism that later progressed to Graves' ophthalmopathy. Specimen: blood. CDR3 protein: CASSLGDYGEQYF. DNA of the CDR3: TGTGCCAGCAGTTTGGGTGACTACGGCGAGCAGTACTTC.